This is a list of T cell receptor beta chains from one sample in a study of blood T cell repertoires in COVID-19. Profiling relied on immunoSEQ multiplex PCR, and the TCRdb table lists in-frame clones only, not all of them. The sample holds approximately 210,000 clones; around four fifths are singletons and the top ten take approximately 16%. Material: PBMCs or T cells enriched from blood (not recorded which). These receptors were obtained from a man aged 40-49 years who had recovered from COVID-19. Each CDR3 is given with its conserved first and last residue.

>TRBJ2-2|TRBV11-1
CASSYYRGSNTGELFF
>TRBJ2-2|TRBV4-2
CASSLRDYNTGELFF
>TRBJ1-2|TRBV5-1
CASRDSSTYGYTF
>TRBJ1-1|TRBV24-1
CATRGPTGLAFF
>TRBJ2-1|TRBV7-3
CASSLMGGGYNEQFF
>TRBJ1-5|TRBV7-2
CASSLVPGSNQPQHF
>TRBJ2-6|TRBV28
CASSLPARGSGANVLTF
>TRBJ2-2|TRBV5-1
CASSLRQGSSGELFF
>TRBJ1-2|TRBV5-8
CASSFSGDGGYTF
>TRBJ2-7|TRBV5-1
CASSLEGQGTGEQYF
>TRBJ1-6|TRBV6-7
CASSYLKGAYPYNSPLHF
>TRBJ2-1|TRBV11-3
CASSSRTSGGNEQFF
>TRBJ2-7|TRBV18
CASSAGYSSSYEQYF
>TRBJ2-2|TRBV7-3
CASSLILAEPGELFF
>TRBJ2-3|TRBV27
CASSFTSGLTDTQYF
>TRBJ2-1|TRBV2
CASSAFAGTTYNEQFF
>TRBJ2-3|TRBV5-1
CASSLTGRTDTQYF
>TRBJ1-2|TRBV7-9
CASSLVTANYGYTF
>TRBJ2-5|TRBV5-1
CASRRRGNQETQYF
>TRBJ2-5|TRBV5-4
CASSPGGLEETQYF
>TRBJ2-1|TRBV5-5
CASSQGVENEQFF
>TRBJ1-3|TRBV7-2
CASSSQTGNTIYF
>TRBJ2-2|TRBV7-6
CASSLVGEAGGTGELFF
>TRBJ1-5|TRBV21-1
CASSNVVARANFSNQPQHF
>TRBJ2-5|TRBV4-1
CASSQVAETQYF
>TRBJ2-1|TRBV7-6
CASSRSGSGSVLFF
>TRBJ1-2|TRBV6-6
CAGGTAGLEGYTF
>TRBJ2-5|TRBV9
CASSVNRDRGGETQYF
>TRBJ2-1|TRBV18
CASSLVRGGNEQFF
>TRBJ1-2|TRBV24-1
CATSEKKHYGYTF
>TRBJ1-1|TRBV24-1
CATRQGKGMNTEAFF
>TRBJ1-1|TRBV28
CASSLTLGAGETEAFF
>TRBJ2-1|TRBV28
CASQPGTYYNEQFF
>TRBJ2-7|TRBV7-2
CASSNRRDRVYEQYF
>TRBJ1-2|TRBV4-3
CASSQSGTGLYGYTF
>TRBJ2-7|TRBV9
CASSVTSARGEQYF
>TRBJ2-1|TRBV12-3/TRBV12-4
CASSTGLRKEQFF
>TRBJ2-5|TRBV15
CATSNRNLAGVWETQYF
>TRBJ2-1|TRBV11-2
CASSPVTGGWNNEQFF
>TRBJ1-2|TRBV4-3
CASSQETGTYGYTF
>TRBJ2-1|TRBV7-2
CASSSPISSYNEQFF
>TRBJ1-5|TRBV5-6
CASSQQGARGQPQHF
>TRBJ1-1|TRBV4-1
CASSQGQHTEAFF
>TRBJ1-1|TRBV5-4
CASSSGQNTEAFF
>TRBJ1-6|TRBV3-1/TRBV3-2
CASSQGLGGPLFNSPLHF
>TRBJ1-2|TRBV30
CAWSSRQLVLPGYTF
>TRBJ1-2|TRBV18
CASSPAADYGYTF
>TRBJ1-1|TRBV5-1
CASSLRAGKNTEAFF
>TRBJ2-7|TRBV5-6
CASSEVGRGKRYEQYF
>TRBJ2-1|TRBV5-4
CASRDGLAGGTEQFF
>TRBJ2-7|TRBV19
CASRGTGGREQYF